The 5 T cell receptor beta chains given below trace back to one sample, sequenced in a study of blood T cell repertoires in COVID-19. TCRdb's copy holds only in-frame clones and misses some; the assay was immunoSEQ multiplex PCR. The sample carries 130,000 to 150,000 clones, roughly 79% recorded once. Material: peripheral blood. The receptors stem from a man in his fifties or sixties with active or convalescent COVID-19.

This chain links TRBV5-1 with TRBJ2-3; the match to TRBD2 covers 8 bases. V lost 3 bases, J lost 5 bases, and 8 bases stayed unmatched. The CDR3 contains 15 residues. Germline V gene lookup returns CDR1 SGHRS and CDR2 YFSETQ. The CDR3 here is CASSSMREEVDTQYF. The CDR3 nucleotides are TGCGCCAGCAGCTCTATGCGGGAGGAGGTAGATACGCAGTATTTT. The full variable domain, in which reference TRBV5-1 and TRBJ2-3 provide the parts outside the CDR3, is KAGVTQTPRYLIKTRGQQVTLSCSPISGHRSVSWYQQTPGQGLQFLFEYFSETQRNKGNFPGRFSGRQFSNSRSEMNVSTLELGDSALYLCASSSMREEVDTQYFGPGTRLTVL.

The V call is TRBV9, the J call TRBJ2-1; 9 bases match TRBD2. V trimming: 0 bases; J trimming: 9 bases; junction bases outside the gene matches: 7. Per germline, CDR1 SGDLS and CDR2 YYNGEE. This CDR3 spans 15 amino acids. DNA of the CDR3: TGTGCCAGCAGCGTAGGGGGTAGCGGGAGTTCTGAGCAGTTCTTC. This sequence encodes CASSVGGSGSSEQFF.

This clone was recorded only once. The V call is TRBV7-9, the J call TRBJ1-5, with 9 bases fitting TRBD1. Germline-derived CDR1 and CDR2 are SEHNR and FQNEAQ (reference sequence). The CDR3 is made up of 15 amino acids. Unmatched junction bases numbered 2, after V lost 1 base and J lost 4 bases. This CDR3 is CASSLGTGVNQPQHF. The CDR3 coding sequence is TGTGCCAGCAGCTTAGGGACAGGGGTTAATCAGCCCCAGCATTTT.

This clone was counted once. V and J are TRBV27 and TRBJ2-1; weak D call: TRBD1 (6 bases). The CDR3 runs to 15 residues. V was cut by 3 bases and J by 3 bases, with 12 bases left in between. Germline V gene data show CDR1 as MNHEY and CDR2 as SMNVEV (reference sequence). CDR3 nucleotides: TGTGCCAGCAGTTTGTCGGACAGCGTCTACAATGAGCAGTTCTTC. It translates to CASSLSDSVYNEQFF.

The rearrangement joins TRBV21-1 to TRBJ2-2; TRBD1, the D gene given by the table, was not confirmed from the DNA. TRBV21-1 is marked as a pseudogene. The CDR3 runs to 19 residues. The CDR3 here is CASSKARVWGRENTGELFF. CDR3 coding DNA: TGTGCCAGCAGCAAAGCGCGAGTATGGGGCAGGGAGAACACCGGGGAGCTGTTTTTT.